This TCR beta chain emerged from a study of T cell responses to AZD1222 COVID-19 vaccine. Repertoires were generated with immunoSEQ multiplex PCR, while TCRdb's copy carries only in-frame clones and drops some. Here the sample spans fewer than 150,000 clones, more than 80% being singletons. The sequenced sample was peripheral blood, obtained on day 0 of AZD1222 vaccination. The source of this sequence is an adult in good health.

DNA for the CDR3: TGTGCCAGCAGTTTATCTCCAGGGCGGGGAAAACTGTTTTTT. Its translation: CASSLSPGRGKLFF. The V gene is TRBV28, the J gene TRBJ1-4, with D possibly being TRBD1 (5 bases). Germline lookup yields CDR1 MDHEN and CDR2 SYDVKM. V lost 1 base and J 10 bases, leaving 13 bases between the germline ends. The CDR3 extends over 14 amino acids. Full variable domain (missing parts from reference TRBV28 and TRBJ1-4): DVKVTQSSRYLVKRTGEKVFLECVQDMDHENMFWYRQDPGLGLRLIYFSYDVKMKEKGDIPEGYSVSREKKERFSLILESASTNQTSMYLCASSLSPGRGKLFFGSGTQLSVL.